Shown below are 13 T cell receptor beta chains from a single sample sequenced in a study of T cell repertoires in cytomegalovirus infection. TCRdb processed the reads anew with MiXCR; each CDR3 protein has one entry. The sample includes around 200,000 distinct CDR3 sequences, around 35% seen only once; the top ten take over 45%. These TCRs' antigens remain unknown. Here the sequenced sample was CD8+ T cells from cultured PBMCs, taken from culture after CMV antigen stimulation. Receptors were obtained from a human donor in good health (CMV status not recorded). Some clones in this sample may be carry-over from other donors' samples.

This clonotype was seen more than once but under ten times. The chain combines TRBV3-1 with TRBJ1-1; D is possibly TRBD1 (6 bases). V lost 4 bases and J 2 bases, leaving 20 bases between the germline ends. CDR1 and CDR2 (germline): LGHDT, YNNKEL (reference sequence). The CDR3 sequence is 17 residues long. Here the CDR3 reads CASSLGGAAYLNTEAFF. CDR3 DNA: TGTGCCAGCAGCCTAGGGGGGGCCGCCTACCTAAACACTGAAGCTTTCTTT.

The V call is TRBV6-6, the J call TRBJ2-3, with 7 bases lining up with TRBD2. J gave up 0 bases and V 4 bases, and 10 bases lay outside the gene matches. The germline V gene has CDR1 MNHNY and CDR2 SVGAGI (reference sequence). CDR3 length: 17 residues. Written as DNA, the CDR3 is TGTGCCAGCAGTTTAAACCGACTAGCAGTTAGCACAGATACGCAGTATTTT. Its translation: CASSLNRLAVSTDTQYF.

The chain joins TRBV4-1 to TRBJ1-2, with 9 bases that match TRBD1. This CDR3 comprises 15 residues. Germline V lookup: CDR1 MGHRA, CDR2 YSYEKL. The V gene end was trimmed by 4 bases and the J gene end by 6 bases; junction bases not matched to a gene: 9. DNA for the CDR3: TGCGCCAGCAGCCGCGACCCCACAGGGGGCAATGGCTACACCTTC. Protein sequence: CASSRDPTGGNGYTF.

The chain's CDR3 is CASSPLRGAGELFF. CDR3 nucleotides: TGTGCCAGCAGCCCTTTGCGTGGGGCCGGGGAGCTGTTTTTT. This chain joins TRBV7-8 and TRBJ2-2; no clear D. CDR1 and CDR2 from the germline V gene are SGHVS and FQNEAQ. V lost 5 bases and J 6 bases, leaving 13 bases between the germline ends. The CDR3 covers 14 residues.

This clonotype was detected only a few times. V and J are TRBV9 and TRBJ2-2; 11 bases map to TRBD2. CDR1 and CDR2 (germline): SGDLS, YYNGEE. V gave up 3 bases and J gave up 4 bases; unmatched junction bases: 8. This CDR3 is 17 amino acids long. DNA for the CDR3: TGTGCCAGCAGCGAGATGGGTAGCGGGGGGGCCACCGGGGAGCTGTTTTTT. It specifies CASSEMGSGGATGELFF.

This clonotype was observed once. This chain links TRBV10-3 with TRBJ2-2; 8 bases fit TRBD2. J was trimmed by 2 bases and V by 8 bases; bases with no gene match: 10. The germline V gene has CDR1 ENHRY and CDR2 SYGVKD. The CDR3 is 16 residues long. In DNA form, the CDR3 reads TGTGCCATCCCGAGGGCACTAGCGGAAAACACCGGGGAGCTGTTTTTT. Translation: CAIPRALAENTGELFF.

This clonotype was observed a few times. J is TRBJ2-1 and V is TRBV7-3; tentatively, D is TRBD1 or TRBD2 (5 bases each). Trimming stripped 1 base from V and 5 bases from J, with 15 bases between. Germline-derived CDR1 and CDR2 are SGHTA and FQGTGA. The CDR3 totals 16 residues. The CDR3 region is CASSLMPGRGDNEQFF. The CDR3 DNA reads TGTGCCAGCAGCTTAATGCCGGGACGGGGAGACAATGAGCAGTTCTTC.

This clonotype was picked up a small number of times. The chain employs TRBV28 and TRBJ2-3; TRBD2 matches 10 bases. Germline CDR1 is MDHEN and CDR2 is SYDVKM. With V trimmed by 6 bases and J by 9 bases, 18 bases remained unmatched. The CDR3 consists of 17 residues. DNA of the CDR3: TGTGCCAGCAGCAACCTAGGGATAGCGGGAGGTCCAAAGACGCAGTATTTT. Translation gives CASSNLGIAGGPKTQYF.

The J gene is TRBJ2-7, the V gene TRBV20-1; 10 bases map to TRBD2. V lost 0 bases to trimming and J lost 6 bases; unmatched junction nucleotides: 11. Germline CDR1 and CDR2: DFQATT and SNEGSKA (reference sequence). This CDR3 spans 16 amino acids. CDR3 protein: CSARDARTSGGGEQYF. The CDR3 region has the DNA TGCAGTGCTAGAGACGCTCGGACTAGCGGCGGAGGCGAGCAGTACTTC.

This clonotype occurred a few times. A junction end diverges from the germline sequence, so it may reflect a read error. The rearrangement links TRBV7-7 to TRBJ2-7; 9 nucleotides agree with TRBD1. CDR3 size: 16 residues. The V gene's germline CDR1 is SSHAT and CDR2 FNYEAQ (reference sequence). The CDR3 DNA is TGTGCTAGCAGCACATTGCCGGGACAGGGATGCTACGAGCAGTACTTC. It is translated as CASSTLPGQGCYEQYF.

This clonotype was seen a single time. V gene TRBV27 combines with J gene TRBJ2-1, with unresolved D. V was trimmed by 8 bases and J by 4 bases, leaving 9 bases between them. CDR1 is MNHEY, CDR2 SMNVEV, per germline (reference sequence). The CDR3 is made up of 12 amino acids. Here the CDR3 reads CASGLPYNEQFF. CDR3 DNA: TGTGCCAGCGGGTTGCCTTACAATGAGCAGTTCTTC.

CDR3 nucleotide sequence: TGTGCCACTGAAGACAGGGGGGATACCTACAATGAGCAGTTCTTC. It codes for CATEDRGDTYNEQFF. J is TRBJ2-1 and V is TRBV10-3; TRBD1 agrees at 9 bases. Germline CDR1 is ENHRY and CDR2 is SYGVKD. The CDR3 sequence is 15 residues long. Germline trimming cut 10 bases from V and 2 bases from J; bases unmatched to any gene: 9.

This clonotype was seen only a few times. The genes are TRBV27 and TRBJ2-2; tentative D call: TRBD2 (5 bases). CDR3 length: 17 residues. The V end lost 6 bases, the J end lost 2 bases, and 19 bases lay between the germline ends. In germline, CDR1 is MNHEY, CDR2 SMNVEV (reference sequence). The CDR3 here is CASSPTSGLGNTGELFF. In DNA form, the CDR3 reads TGTGCCAGCAGCCCCACCTCGGGGTTGGGAAACACCGGGGAGCTGTTTTTT.